This T cell receptor beta chain is from a study of blood T cells in healthy people across ages. Study as a whole: Researchers report that template switching captured about one barcoded beta molecule per two T cells.

This clonotype was picked up a small number of times. Using a J-beta primer mix together with a sample-barcoded 5' primer, a second PCR was run for about 6 to 12 cycles. Each cDNA molecule received a tag from a template-switch adaptor that had 12 random nucleotides. One entry per CDR3 protein, called by TCRdb with MiXCR from the 5' RACE reads. This table has about 680,000 distinct CDR3 sequences, about half appearing once. The germline V gene encodes CDR1 SGHRS and CDR2 YFSETQ. V gave up 0 bases and J gave up 7 bases; unmatched junction bases: 11. This CDR3 has 17 residues. This receptor was obtained from an older woman in good health. Input material: blood. The rearrangement joins TRBV5-1 to TRBJ2-1, with 9 positions matching TRBD2. CDR3 region: CASSLALSGLAPNEQFF. CDR3 nucleotides: TGCGCCAGCAGCTTGGCACTATCGGGACTAGCACCTAATGAGCAGTTCTTC.